The source of this T cell receptor (beta chain) is a study of spatial heterogeneity in lung cancer. Note on this clonotype: Its antigen is not known.

TCRdb called the 5' RACE reads again in MiXCR, with one record for every CDR3 protein. The table has over 50,000 distinct CDR3 sequences, 6.3% seen once; the top ten hold approximately 14%. Study conclusions and caveats: The appearance of ubiquitous expanded tumor TCRs in blood was greater at resection than follow-up.

Noted time point: sample taken at primary tumor resection. Donation came from roughly 72 patients with untreated early-stage non-small cell lung cancer. The germline V gene has CDR1 SGHRS and CDR2 YFSETQ. CDR3 size: 13 residues. V trimming: 4 bases; J trimming: 3 bases; junction bases outside the gene matches: 4. The input for sequencing was PBMCs, taken at surgery. The chain is built from TRBV5-1 and TRBJ2-7; TRBD1 aligns across 7 bases. The sequence came from a female donor with early-stage non-small cell lung cancer. The CDR3 DNA reads as TGCGCCAGCAGCCGGGACAGCCACTACGAGCAGTACTTC. Its protein is CASSRDSHYEQYF. The entire variable domain, with the rest obtained from reference TRBV5-1 and TRBJ2-7, is as follows: KAGVTQTPRYLIKTRGQQVTLSCSPISGHRSVSWYQQTPGQGLQFLFEYFSETQRNKGNFPGRFSGRQFSNSRSEMNVSTLELGDSALYLCASSRDSHYEQYFGPGTRLTVT.